This is a list of T cell receptor beta chains from one sample in a study of T cell responses to AZD1222 COVID-19 vaccine. Only in-frame clones appear in the TCRdb table, and some are missing; sequencing was by immunoSEQ multiplex PCR. The repertoire consists of 150,000 to 200,000 clones, with over 90% occurring once and the leading ten covering 3.5% to 4.5%. The specimen comprised peripheral blood, sampled on day 0 of AZD1222 vaccination. Receptors originate from an adult in good health. Both conserved end residues are part of each CDR3. Each record gives: D gene, J gene, clone size, V gene, CDR3 DNA, CDR3 protein. The D gene is left open where the match is weak. Part of the rows lack a size; the others show once, few, many or a class for expanded clones.

>NA|TRBJ1-1|NA|TRBV4-1
TGCGCCAGCAGCCAAGATCCTTCTGGCAGCATGAACACTGAAGCTTTCTTT
CASSQDPSGSMNTEAFF
>TRBD2|TRBJ2-3|NA|TRBV6-2/TRBV6-3
TGTGCCAGCAGCCAAGGGCTAGCGGGGATACCTAGCACAGATACGCAGTATTTT
CASSQGLAGIPSTDTQYF
>TRBD1|TRBJ1-5|NA|TRBV19
TGTGCCAGTAATACCTGGCGGGGGACGGGACAGCGGAACGATGTATATAGCAATCAGCCCCAGCATTTT
CASNTWRGTGQRNDVYSNQPQHF
>NA|TRBJ1-2|NA|TRBV18
TGTGCCAGCTCACCACCGTTAAGGGTCTCTGGCTACACCTTC
CASSPPLRVSGYTF
>TRBD1|TRBJ1-6|NA|TRBV11-2
TGTGCCAGCAGCCCCGGGACAGGGGTTGATTCACCCCTCCACTTT
CASSPGTGVDSPLHF
>TRBD1|TRBJ2-5|once|TRBV30
TGTGCCTGGCGTAAGGGGGCCGGAGAGACCCAGTACTTC
CAWRKGAGETQYF
>NA|TRBJ1-6|NA|TRBV18
TGTGCCAGCTCAATTTCGGGACTAAATAATTCACCCCTCCACTTT
CASSISGLNNSPLHF
>NA|TRBJ1-1|NA|TRBV10-1
TGCGCCAGCAGCTTCGACCAGAACACTGAAGCTTTCTTT
CASSFDQNTEAFF
>NA|TRBJ1-1|NA|TRBV20-1
TGCAGTGCTCGACAGCTTGAAGCTTTCTTT
CSARQLEAFF
>NA|TRBJ2-7|NA|TRBV5-8
TGTGCCAGCAGCCCCTACTACGAGCAGTACTTC
CASSPYYEQYF
>NA|TRBJ2-1|NA|TRBV18
TGTGCCAGCTCACCACGGACGGAAGGTTCAAATGAGCAGTTCTTC
CASSPRTEGSNEQFF
>TRBD1|TRBJ1-3|NA|TRBV6-6
TGTGCCAGCAGCGGACAGGGGGGAAACACCATATATTTT
CASSGQGGNTIYF
>NA|TRBJ2-6|NA|TRBV2
TGTGCCTCATTCGAGCCTGTTGGGGCCAACGTCCTGACTTTC
CASFEPVGANVLTF
>NA|TRBJ2-7|NA|TRBV14
TGTGCCAGCAGCCCGCGCCTAGCGTCCTACGAGCAGTACTTC
CASSPRLASYEQYF
>NA|TRBJ2-7|once|TRBV5-6
TGTGCCAGCAGCTCCGGACCCTACGAGCAGTACTTC
CASSSGPYEQYF
>NA|TRBJ2-7|NA|TRBV3-1/TRBV3-2
TGTGCCACCCCCCACGGAGATCAGAGCGAGCAGTACTTC
CATPHGDQSEQYF
>NA|TRBJ2-3|NA|TRBV19
TGTGCCAGTAGTCCTTATAGCCCGGATACGCAGTATTTT
CASSPYSPDTQYF
>TRBD1|TRBJ2-3|NA|TRBV18
TGTGCCAGCTCGACTGGACAGGGGGTTTCTAGCACAGATACGCAGTATTTT
CASSTGQGVSSTDTQYF
>TRBD1|TRBJ1-3|NA|TRBV7-9
TGTGCCAGCAGCTTCAACAGGGGGCAGCGGAATGGAAACACCATATATTTT
CASSFNRGQRNGNTIYF
>TRBD2|TRBJ2-7|NA|TRBV28
TGTGCCAGCAGTTGGCGGGAGGGCTACGAGCAGTACTTC
CASSWREGYEQYF
>NA|TRBJ2-5|NA|TRBV15
TGTGCCACCAGCGGGGGGCCACGGCAGCAAGAGACCCAGTACTTC
CATSGGPRQQETQYF
>NA|TRBJ2-1|NA|TRBV2
TGTGCCAGAGCCCCGGGGATGGAGCAGTTCTTC
CARAPGMEQFF
>NA|TRBJ2-3|NA|TRBV6-5
TGTGCCAGCAGTTACTCTCTGACAGGAGGAGATACGCAGTATTTT
CASSYSLTGGDTQYF
>NA|TRBJ1-5|NA|TRBV6-5
TGTGCCAGCAGTCTAGGGGGAAAGGATCAGCCCCAGCATTTT
CASSLGGKDQPQHF
>TRBD1|TRBJ1-5|NA|TRBV24-1
TGTGCCACCAGTGATTTTGACAGGGAAAGCAATCAGCCCCAGCATTTT
CATSDFDRESNQPQHF
>NA|TRBJ1-2|NA|TRBV4-2
TGTGCCAGCAGCCAGGATACCATTAACTATGGCTACACCTTC
CASSQDTINYGYTF
>TRBD2|TRBJ2-7|NA|TRBV3-1/TRBV3-2
TGTGCCAGCAGCCAAGACCCTAGCGGCTACGAGCAGTACTTC
CASSQDPSGYEQYF
>NA|TRBJ1-3|NA|TRBV10-3
TGTGCCATCAGTGACAGGGAAGACACCATATATTTT
CAISDREDTIYF
>NA|TRBJ2-7|NA|TRBV7-2
TGTGCCAGCAGCCCGGGGACGTCACCCGAGGCCCGGGAGCAGTACTTC
CASSPGTSPEAREQYF
>NA|TRBJ1-1|NA|TRBV4-2
TGTGCCAGCAGCCAAGATAGACAATTGAACACTGAAGCTTTCTTT
CASSQDRQLNTEAFF
>NA|TRBJ1-2|NA|TRBV14
TGTGCCAGCAGCCCCCGAGGGAGAGCCTATGGCTACACCTTC
CASSPRGRAYGYTF
>TRBD2|TRBJ2-1|NA|TRBV11-2
TGTGCCAGCAGCTTATGGGCTAGCGGGGGGGCCTACAATGAGCAGTTCTTC
CASSLWASGGAYNEQFF
>NA|TRBJ2-3|NA|TRBV30
TGTGCCTGGAGTGTAGCCACCACAAGCACAGATACGCAGTATTTT
CAWSVATTSTDTQYF
>NA|TRBJ1-2|NA|TRBV7-9
TGTGCCAGCAGCTTAGAAGGGTATGGCTACACCTTC
CASSLEGYGYTF
>NA|TRBJ2-1|NA|TRBV2
TGTGCCAGCAGTGGTGGGCGAACCTACAATGAGCAGTTCTTC
CASSGGRTYNEQFF
>NA|TRBJ2-1|NA|TRBV24-1
TGTGCCACCAGTGATTTGAAGGGATATGAGCAGTTCTTC
CATSDLKGYEQFF
>NA|TRBJ1-1|NA|TRBV3-1/TRBV3-2
TGTGCCAGCATCTCCCGGGGGACGGCGAACACTGAAGCTTTCTTT
CASISRGTANTEAFF
>NA|TRBJ1-4|NA|TRBV6-5
TGTGCCAGCAGAGAGGGTGTAACTAATGAAAAACTGTTTTTT
CASREGVTNEKLFF
>NA|TRBJ1-3|NA|TRBV2
TGTGCCAGCACCTGGGGAGCAGGAAACACCATATATTTT
CASTWGAGNTIYF
>NA|TRBJ2-5|few|TRBV27
TGTGCCAGCAGTTTTTCGTGGGAGCAAGAGACCCAGTACTTC
CASSFSWEQETQYF
>TRBD1|TRBJ1-2|NA|TRBV5-1
TGCGCCAGCAGCTGGAGGACAGGGTGGGACTATGGCTACACCTTC
CASSWRTGWDYGYTF
>TRBD2|TRBJ2-1|NA|TRBV6-5
TGTGCCAGCAGCCGACTAGCGGGAGGATGGGATGAGCAGTTCTTC
CASSRLAGGWDEQFF
>TRBD1|TRBJ2-7|NA|TRBV10-3
TGTGCCATCAGTGAGCCAGACAGGGCCCCCTACGAGCAGTACTTC
CAISEPDRAPYEQYF
>TRBD2|TRBJ2-1|NA|TRBV11-1
TGTGCCAGCAGCTTAGCGGGGGGGTACAATGAGCAGTTCTTC
CASSLAGGYNEQFF
>TRBD1|TRBJ1-2|NA|TRBV5-8
TGTGCCAGCACCTCAGCTGACAGGGTACCTAACTATGGCTACACCTTC
CASTSADRVPNYGYTF
>NA|TRBJ1-2|NA|TRBV6-6
TGTGCCAGCAGTTACGAGAAACCTAACTATGGCTACACCTTC
CASSYEKPNYGYTF
>TRBD2|TRBJ2-7|NA|TRBV5-1
TGCGCCAGCAGATTAGCGGGTGACGAGCAGTACTTC
CASRLAGDEQYF
>NA|TRBJ1-4|NA|TRBV19
TGTGCCAGTAGTATAGTGGGCAGGGCGATCGAAGCAGAAAAACTGTTTTTT
CASSIVGRAIEAEKLFF
>NA|TRBJ1-2|NA|TRBV5-8
TGTGCCAGCAGCTTGGTTACGGGTTTTTATGGCTACACCTTC
CASSLVTGFYGYTF
>NA|TRBJ1-1|NA|TRBV18
TGTGCCAGCTCACCACCTCAGCGTTCCGGAGCTTTCTTT
CASSPPQRSGAFF
>NA|TRBJ1-5|once|TRBV19
TGTGCCAGTAGTATCCTGAATCAGCCCCAGCATTTT
CASSILNQPQHF
>NA|TRBJ1-2|NA|TRBV5-6
TGTGCCAGCAGCTTGCTGGAGGGACCACACTATGGCTACACCTTC
CASSLLEGPHYGYTF
>NA|TRBJ1-4|NA|TRBV19
TGTGCCACTAGGGCGGCTGCTAATGAAAAACTGTTTTTT
CATRAAANEKLFF